This TCR beta chain was documented in a study of beta chain features in type 1 diabetes. Study findings and constraints: For type 1 diabetes patients, VDJ junctions showed fewer insertions and more deletions. It was among patients, rather than healthy donors, that naive, central memory and Treg TCRB repertoires appeared more similar. With patients and controls alike, PCR might favor shorter templates to an equal degree. It was not settled here whether HLA type affects TCRB rearrangement.

What was sequenced were expressed TCRB transcripts, since all of the isolated RNA had been reverse transcribed. Libraries were prepared by immunoSEQ multiplex PCR; TCRdb keeps only in-frame clonotypes and omits some of them. This sample has almost 350,000 clones, with roughly 8% found just once. This clone appeared a few times. Antigen specificity is unknown. Sequenced material: central memory CD4+ T cells from blood. The receptor's source is a woman younger than 30 in good health.

The CDR3 loop reads CASSLSRKRSEQYF. CDR3 coding DNA: TGTGCCAGCAGTTTAAGTAGGAAGCGCTCCGAGCAGTACTTC. The chain links TRBV27 to TRBJ2-7, with D unresolved. This CDR3 spans 14 amino acids. The germline gives CDR1 MNHEY, CDR2 SMNVEV (reference sequence). Trimming pared 2 bases from V and 6 bases from J, leaving 14 bases between.